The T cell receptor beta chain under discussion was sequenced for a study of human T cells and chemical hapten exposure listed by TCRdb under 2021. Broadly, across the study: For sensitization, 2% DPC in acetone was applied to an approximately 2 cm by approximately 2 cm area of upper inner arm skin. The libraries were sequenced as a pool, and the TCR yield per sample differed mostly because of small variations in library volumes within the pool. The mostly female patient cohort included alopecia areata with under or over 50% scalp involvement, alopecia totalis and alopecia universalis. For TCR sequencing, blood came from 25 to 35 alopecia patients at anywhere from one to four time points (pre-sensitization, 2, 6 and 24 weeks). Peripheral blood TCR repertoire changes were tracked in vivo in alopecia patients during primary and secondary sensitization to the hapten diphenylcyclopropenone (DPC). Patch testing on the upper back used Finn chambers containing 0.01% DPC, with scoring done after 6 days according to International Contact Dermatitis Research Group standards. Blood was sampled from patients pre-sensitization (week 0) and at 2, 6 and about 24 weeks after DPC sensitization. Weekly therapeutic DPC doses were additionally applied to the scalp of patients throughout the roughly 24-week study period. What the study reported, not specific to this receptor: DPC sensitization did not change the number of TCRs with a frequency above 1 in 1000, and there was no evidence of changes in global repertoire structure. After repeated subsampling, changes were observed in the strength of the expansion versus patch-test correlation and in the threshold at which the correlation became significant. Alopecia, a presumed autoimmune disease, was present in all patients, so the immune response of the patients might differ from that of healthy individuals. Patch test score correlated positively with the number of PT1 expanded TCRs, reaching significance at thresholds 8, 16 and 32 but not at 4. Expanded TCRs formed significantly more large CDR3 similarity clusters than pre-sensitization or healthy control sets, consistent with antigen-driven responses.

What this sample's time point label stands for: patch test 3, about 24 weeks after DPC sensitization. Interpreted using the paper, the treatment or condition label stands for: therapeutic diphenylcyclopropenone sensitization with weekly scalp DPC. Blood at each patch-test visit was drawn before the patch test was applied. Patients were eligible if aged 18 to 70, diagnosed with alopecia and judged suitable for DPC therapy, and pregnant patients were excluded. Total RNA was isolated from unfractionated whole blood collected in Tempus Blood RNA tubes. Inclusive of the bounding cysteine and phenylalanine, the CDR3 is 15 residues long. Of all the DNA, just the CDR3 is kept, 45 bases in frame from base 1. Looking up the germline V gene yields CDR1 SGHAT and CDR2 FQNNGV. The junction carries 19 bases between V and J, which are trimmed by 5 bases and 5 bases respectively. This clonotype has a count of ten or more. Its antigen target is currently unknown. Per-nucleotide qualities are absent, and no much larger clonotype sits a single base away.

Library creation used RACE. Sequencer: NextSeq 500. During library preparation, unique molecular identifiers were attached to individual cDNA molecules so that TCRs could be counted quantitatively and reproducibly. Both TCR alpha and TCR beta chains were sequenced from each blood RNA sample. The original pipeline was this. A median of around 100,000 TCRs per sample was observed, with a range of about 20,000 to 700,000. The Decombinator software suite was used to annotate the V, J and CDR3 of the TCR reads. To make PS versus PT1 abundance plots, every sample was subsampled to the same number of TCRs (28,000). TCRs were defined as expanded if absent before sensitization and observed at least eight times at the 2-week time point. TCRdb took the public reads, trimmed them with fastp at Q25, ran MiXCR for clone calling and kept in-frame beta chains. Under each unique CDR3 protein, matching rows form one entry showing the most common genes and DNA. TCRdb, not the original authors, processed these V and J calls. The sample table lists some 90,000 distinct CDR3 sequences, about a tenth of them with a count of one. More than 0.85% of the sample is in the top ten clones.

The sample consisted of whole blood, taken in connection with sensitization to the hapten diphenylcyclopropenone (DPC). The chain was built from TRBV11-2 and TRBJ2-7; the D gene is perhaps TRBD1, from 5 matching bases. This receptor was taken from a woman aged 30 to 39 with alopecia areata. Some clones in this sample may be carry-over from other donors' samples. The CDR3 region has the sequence CASSPGPYPTDEQYF. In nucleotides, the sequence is TGTGCCAGCAGCCCAGGGCCCTACCCCACCGACGAGCAGTACTTC.